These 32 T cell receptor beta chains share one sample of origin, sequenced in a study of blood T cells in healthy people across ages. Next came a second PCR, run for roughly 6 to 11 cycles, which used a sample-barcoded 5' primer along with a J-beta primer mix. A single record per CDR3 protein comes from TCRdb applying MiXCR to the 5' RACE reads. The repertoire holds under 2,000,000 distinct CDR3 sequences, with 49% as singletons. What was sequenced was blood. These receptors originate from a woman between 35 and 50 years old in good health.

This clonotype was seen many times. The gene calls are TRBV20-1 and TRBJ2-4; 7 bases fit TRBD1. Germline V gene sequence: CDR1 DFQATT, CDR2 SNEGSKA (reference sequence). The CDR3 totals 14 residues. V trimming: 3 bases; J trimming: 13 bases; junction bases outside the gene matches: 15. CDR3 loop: CSASKGAAMGEQYF. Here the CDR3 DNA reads TGCAGTGCTAGTAAGGGGGCCGCGATGGGGGAGCAGTACTTC.

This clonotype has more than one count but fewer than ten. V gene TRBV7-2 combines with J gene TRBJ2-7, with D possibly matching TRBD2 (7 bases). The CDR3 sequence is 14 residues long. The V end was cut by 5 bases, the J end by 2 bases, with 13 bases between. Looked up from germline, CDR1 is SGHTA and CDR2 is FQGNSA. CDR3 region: CASSPRGGTYEQYF. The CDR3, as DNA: TGTGCCAGCAGCCCTAGGGGGGGAACCTACGAGCAGTACTTC. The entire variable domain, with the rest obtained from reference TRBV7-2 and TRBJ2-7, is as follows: GAGVSQSPSNKVTEKGKDVELRCDPISGHTALYWYRQSLGQGLEFLIYFQGNSAPDKSGLPSDRFSAERTGGSVSTLTIQRTQQEDSAVYLCASSPRGGTYEQYFGPGTRLTVT.

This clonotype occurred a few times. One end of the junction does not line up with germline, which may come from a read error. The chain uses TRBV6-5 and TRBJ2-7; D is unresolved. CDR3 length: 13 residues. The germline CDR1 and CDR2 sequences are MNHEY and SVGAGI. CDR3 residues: CASSRTASHEQYF. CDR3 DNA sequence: TGTGCCAGCAGTCGAACAGCCTCCCACGAGCAGTACTTC.

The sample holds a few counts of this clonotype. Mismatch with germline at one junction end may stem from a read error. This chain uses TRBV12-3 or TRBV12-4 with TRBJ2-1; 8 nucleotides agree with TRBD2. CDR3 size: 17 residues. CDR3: CASSSLLAASSYNEQFF. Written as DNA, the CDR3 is TGCGCCAGCAGTTCCTTACTAGCGGCTAGCTCCTACAATGAGCAGTTCTTC.

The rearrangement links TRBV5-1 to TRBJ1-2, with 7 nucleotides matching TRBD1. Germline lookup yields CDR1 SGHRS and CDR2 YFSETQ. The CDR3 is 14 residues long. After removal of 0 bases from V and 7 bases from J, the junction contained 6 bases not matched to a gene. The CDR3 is CASSLVGDSGGYTF. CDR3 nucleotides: TGCGCCAGCAGCTTGGTAGGGGACAGCGGTGGCTACACCTTC.

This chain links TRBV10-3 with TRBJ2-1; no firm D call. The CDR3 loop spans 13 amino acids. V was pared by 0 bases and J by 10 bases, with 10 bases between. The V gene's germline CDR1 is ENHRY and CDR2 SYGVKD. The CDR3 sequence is CAISESGKDEQFF. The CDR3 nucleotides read TGTGCCATCAGTGAGTCGGGCAAAGACGAGCAGTTCTTC.

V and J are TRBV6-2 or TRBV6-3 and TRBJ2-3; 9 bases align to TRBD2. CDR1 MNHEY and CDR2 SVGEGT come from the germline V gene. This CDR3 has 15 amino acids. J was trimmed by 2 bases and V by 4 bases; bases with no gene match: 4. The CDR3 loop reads CASSSQRGVTDTQYF. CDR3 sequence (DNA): TGTGCCAGCAGTTCCCAGCGGGGGGTCACAGATACGCAGTATTTT.

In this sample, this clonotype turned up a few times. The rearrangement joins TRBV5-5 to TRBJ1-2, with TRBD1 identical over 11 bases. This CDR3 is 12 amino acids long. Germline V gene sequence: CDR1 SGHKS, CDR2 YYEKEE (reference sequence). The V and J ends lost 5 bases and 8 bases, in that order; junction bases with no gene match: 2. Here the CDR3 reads CASRDRGRGYTF. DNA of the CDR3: TGTGCCAGCAGGGACAGGGGGCGAGGCTACACCTTC.

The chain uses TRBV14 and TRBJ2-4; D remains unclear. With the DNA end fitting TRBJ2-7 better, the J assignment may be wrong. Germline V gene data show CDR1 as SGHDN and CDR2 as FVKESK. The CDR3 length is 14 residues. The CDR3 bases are TGTGCCAGCAGCCAAGAACCACAGTTCTACGAGCAGTACTTC. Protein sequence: CASSQEPQFYEQYF.

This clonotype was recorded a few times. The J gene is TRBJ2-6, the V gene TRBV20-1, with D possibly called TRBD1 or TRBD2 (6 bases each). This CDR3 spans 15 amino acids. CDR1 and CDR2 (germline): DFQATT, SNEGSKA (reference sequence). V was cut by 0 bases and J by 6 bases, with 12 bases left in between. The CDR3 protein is CSARDSGGLANVLTF. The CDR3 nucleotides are TGCAGTGCTAGAGATTCCGGGGGCTTGGCCAACGTCCTGACTTTC.

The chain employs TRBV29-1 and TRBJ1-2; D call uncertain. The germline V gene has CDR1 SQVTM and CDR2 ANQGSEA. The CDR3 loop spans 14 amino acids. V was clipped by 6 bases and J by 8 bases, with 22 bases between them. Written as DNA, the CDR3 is TGCAGCGTCCGGCTTCTCTATCCCTCGTGGGGCTACACCTTC. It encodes CSVRLLYPSWGYTF. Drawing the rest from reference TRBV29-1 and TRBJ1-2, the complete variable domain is SAVISQKPSRDICQRGTSLTIQCQVDSQVTMMFWYRQQPGQSLTLIATANQGSEATYESGFVIDKFPISRPNLTFSTLTVSNMSPEDSSIYLCSVRLLYPSWGYTFGSGTRLTVV.

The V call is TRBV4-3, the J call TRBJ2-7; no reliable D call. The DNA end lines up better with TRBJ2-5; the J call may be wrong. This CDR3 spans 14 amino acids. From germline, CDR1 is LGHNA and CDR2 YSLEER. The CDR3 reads CASSQDPTGETQYF. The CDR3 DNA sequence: TGCGCCAGCAGCCAAGATCCCACCGGGGAGACCCAGTACTTC.

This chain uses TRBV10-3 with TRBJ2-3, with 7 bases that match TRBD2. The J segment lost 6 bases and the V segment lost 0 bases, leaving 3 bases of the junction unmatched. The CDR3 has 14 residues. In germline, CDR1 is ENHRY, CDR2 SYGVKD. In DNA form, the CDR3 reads TGTGCCATCAGTGAGTCTACAGCGGGGGATACGCAGTATTTT. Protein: CAISESTAGDTQYF.

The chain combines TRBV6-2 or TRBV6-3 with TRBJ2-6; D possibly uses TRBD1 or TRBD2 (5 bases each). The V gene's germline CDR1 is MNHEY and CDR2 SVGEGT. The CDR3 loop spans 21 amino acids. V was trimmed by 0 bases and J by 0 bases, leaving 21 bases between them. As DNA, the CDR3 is TGTGCCAGCAGTTACTCAGCGGTGACAGCTCCCCCGTTCTCTGGGGCCAACGTCCTGACTTTC. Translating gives CASSYSAVTAPPFSGANVLTF.

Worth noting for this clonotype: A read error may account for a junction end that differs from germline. The CDR3 sequence is CAGSLDRGRGTEAFF. The CDR3 DNA sequence: TGCGCCGGCAGCCTCGACAGGGGGCGGGGCACTGAAGCTTTCTTT. This chain uses TRBV4-3 with TRBJ1-1; 10 bases fit TRBD1. The CDR3 loop spans 15 amino acids. Germline V lookup: CDR1 LGHNA, CDR2 YSLEER.

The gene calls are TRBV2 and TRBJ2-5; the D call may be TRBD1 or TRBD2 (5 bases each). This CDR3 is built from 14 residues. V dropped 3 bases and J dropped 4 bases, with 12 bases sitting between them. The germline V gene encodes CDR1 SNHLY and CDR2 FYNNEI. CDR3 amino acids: CASSDGGRGETQYF. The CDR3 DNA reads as TGTGCCAGCAGTGATGGGGGAAGGGGAGAGACCCAGTACTTC.

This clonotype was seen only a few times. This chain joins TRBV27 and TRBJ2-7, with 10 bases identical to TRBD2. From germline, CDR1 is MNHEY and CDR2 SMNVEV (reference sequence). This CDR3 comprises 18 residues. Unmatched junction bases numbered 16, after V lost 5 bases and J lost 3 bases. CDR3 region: CASSPGLAKSPMDYEQYF. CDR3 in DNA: TGTGCCAGCAGTCCGGGACTAGCGAAGTCTCCCATGGACTACGAGCAGTACTTC.

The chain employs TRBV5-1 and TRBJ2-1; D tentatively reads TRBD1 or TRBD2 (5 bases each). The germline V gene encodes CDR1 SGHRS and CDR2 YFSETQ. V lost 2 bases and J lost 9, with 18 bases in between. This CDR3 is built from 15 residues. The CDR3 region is CASSLDGATLPEQFF. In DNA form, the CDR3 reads TGCGCCAGCAGCTTAGACGGGGCCACCCTCCCTGAGCAGTTCTTC.

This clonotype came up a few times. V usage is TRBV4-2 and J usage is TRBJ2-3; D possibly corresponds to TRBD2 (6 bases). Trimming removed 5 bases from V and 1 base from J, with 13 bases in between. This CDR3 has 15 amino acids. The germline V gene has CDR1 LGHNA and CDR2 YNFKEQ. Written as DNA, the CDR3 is TGTGCCAGCAGCGCCCGCGGGGAGGGCACAGATACGCAGTATTTT. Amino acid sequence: CASSARGEGTDTQYF.

The CDR3 spells CASSLWQSSGANVLTF. CDR3 nucleotide sequence: TGCGCCAGCAGCTTATGGCAGTCCTCTGGGGCCAACGTCCTGACTTTC. The V gene is TRBV5-1, the J gene TRBJ2-6; D unresolved. Trimming removed 2 bases from V and 0 bases from J, with 9 bases in between. Germline V lookup: CDR1 SGHRS, CDR2 YFSETQ. The CDR3 sequence is 16 residues long.

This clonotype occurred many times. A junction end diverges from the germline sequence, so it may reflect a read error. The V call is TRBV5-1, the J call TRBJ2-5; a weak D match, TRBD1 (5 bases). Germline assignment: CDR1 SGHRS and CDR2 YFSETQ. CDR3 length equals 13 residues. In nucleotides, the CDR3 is TGTGCCAGCAGTTTAAGGGGCGAAGAGACCCAGTACTTC. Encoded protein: CASSLRGEETQYF. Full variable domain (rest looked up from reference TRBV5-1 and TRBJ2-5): KAGVTQTPRYLIKTRGQQVTLSCSPISGHRSVSWYQQTPGQGLQFLFEYFSETQRNKGNFPGRFSGRQFSNSRSEMNVSTLELGDSALYLCASSLRGEETQYFGPGTRLLVL.

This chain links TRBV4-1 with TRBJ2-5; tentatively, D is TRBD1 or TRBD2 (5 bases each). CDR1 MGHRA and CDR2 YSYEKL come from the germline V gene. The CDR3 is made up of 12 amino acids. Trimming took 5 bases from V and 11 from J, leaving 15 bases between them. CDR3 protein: CASSSRENEQYF. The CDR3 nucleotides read TGCGCCAGCAGCTCCAGGGAGAATGAGCAGTACTTC.

The CDR3 region has the DNA TGTGCCAGCAGCTTAGCCGGGACCTCAGCGATTAGTGAGCAGTACTTC. It encodes CASSLAGTSAISEQYF. This chain uses TRBV7-8 with TRBJ2-7; D is possibly TRBD1 or TRBD2 (5 bases each). The germline V gene has CDR1 SGHVS and CDR2 FQNEAQ. The CDR3 loop spans 16 amino acids. Deletions cut 0 bases from V and 7 bases from J, with 19 bases between.

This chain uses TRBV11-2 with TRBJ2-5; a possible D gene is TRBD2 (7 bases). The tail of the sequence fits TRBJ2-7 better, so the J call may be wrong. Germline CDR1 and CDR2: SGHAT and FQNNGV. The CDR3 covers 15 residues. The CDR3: CASSPPGGFSYEQYF. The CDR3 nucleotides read TGTGCCAGCAGCCCGCCGGGGGGCTTTTCCTACGAGCAGTACTTC.

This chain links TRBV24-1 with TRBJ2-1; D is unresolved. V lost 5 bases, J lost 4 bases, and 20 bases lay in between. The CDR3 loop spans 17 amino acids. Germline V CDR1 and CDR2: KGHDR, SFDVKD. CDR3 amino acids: CATSGQPGDSPYNEQFF. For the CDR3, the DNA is TGTGCCACCAGTGGCCAGCCGGGCGACTCCCCTTACAATGAGCAGTTCTTC.

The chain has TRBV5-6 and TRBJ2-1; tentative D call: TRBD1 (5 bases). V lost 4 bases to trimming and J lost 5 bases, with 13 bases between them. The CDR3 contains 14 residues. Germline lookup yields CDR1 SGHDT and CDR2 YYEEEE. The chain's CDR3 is CASSRTPGNNEQFF. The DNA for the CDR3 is TGTGCCAGCAGCCGGACCCCAGGGAACAATGAGCAGTTCTTC.

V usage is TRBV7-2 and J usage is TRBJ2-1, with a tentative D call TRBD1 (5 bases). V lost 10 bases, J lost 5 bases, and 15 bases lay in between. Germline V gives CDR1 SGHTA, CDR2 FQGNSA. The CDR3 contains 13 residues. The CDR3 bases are TGTGCCACCACCGCCAGGGTTAACAATGAGCAGTTCTTC. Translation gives CATTARVNNEQFF. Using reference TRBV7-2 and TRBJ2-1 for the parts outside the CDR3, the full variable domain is GAGVSQSPSNKVTEKGKDVELRCDPISGHTALYWYRQSLGQGLEFLIYFQGNSAPDKSGLPSDRFSAERTGGSVSTLTIQRTQQEDSAVYLCATTARVNNEQFFGPGTRLTVL.

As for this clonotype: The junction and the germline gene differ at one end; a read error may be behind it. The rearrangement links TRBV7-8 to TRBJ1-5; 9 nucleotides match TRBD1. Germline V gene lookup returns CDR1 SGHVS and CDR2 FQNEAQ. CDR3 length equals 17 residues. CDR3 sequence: CASSLDGQGYSNRPQHF. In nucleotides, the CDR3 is TGTGCCAGCAGCTTAGATGGACAGGGGTATAGCAATCGGCCCCAGCATTTT.

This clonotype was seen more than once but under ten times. The CDR3 DNA sequence: TGTGCCAGCAGCCCAGGGGACAGGGGAAGCAATCAGCCCCAGCATTTT. It is translated as CASSPGDRGSNQPQHF. This sequence joins TRBV7-2 and TRBJ1-5, with 10 bases identical to TRBD1. With V trimmed by 5 bases and J by 1 base, 5 bases remained unmatched. The CDR3 length is 16 residues. Per the germline V gene, CDR1 is SGHTA and CDR2 is FQGNSA.

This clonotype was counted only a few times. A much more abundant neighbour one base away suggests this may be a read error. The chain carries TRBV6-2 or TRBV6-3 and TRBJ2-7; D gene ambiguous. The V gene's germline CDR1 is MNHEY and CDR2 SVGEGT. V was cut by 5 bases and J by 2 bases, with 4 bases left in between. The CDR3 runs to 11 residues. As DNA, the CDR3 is TGTGCCAGCAGTAAAACCTACGAGCAGTACTTC. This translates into CASSKTYEQYF.

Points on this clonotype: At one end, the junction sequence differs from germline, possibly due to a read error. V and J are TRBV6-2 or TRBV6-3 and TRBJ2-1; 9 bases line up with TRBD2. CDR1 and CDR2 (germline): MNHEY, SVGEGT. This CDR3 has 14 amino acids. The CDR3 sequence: CASKRSGGTNERFF. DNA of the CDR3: TGTGCCAGCAAAAGAAGCGGGGGGACGAATGAGCGGTTCTTC.

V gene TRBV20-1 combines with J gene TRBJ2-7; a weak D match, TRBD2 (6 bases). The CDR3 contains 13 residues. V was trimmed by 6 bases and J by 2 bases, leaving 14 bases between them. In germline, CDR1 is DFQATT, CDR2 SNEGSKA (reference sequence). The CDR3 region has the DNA TGCAGTGCGAACGGGGGTGTAACCTACGAGCAGTACTTC. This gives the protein CSANGGVTYEQYF.